This T cell receptor (beta chain) was identified during a study of blood T cell repertoires in COVID-19. Whole-study context: COVID-19 samples, acute and convalescent, were from the United States, Italy and Spain.

Losses at the gene ends were 5 bases for V and 4 bases for J; bases not matched to a gene: 4. CDR3 length equals 14 residues. Germline CDR1 and CDR2: SEHNR and FQNEAQ (reference sequence). Assay used: immunoSEQ multiplex PCR; TCRdb lists only in-frame clones, some missing. In the table there are 100,000 to 150,000 clones, around three quarters of which are singletons. The chain recombines TRBV7-9 with TRBJ1-4, with 7 positions matching TRBD1. The sequenced sample was peripheral blood. This TCR was recovered from a middle-aged man with active or convalescent COVID-19. The CDR3 bases are TGTGCCAGCAGCCCAACAGGGGTTAATGAAAAACTGTTTTTT. Amino acids: CASSPTGVNEKLFF.